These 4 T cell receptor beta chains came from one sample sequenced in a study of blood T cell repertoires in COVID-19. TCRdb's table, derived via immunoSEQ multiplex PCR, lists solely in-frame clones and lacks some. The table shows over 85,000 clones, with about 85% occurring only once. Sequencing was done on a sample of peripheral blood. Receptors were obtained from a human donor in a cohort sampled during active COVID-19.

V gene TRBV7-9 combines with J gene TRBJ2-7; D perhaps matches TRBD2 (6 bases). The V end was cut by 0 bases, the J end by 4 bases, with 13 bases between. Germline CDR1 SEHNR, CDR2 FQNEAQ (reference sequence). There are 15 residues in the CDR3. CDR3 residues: CASSLAGEEGYEQYF. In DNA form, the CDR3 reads TGTGCCAGCAGCTTAGCGGGAGAGGAGGGGTACGAGCAGTACTTC. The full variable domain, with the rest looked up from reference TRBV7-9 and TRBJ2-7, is DTGVSQNPRHKITKRGQNVTFRCDPISEHNRLYWYRQTLGQGPEFLTYFQNEAQLEKSRLLSDRFSAERPKGSFSTLEIQRTEQGDSAMYLCASSLAGEEGYEQYFGPGTRLTVT.

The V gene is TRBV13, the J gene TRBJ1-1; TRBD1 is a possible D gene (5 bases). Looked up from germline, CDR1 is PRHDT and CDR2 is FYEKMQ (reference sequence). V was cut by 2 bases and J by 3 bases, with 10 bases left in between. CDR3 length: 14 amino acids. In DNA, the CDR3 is TGTGCCAGCAGCTTATATGACAGACACACTGAAGCTTTCTTT. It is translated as CASSLYDRHTEAFF.

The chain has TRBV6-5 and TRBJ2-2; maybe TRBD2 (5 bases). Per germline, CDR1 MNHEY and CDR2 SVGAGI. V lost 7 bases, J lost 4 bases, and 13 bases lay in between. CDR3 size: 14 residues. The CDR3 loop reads CASNPVRGTGELFF. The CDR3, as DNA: TGTGCCAGCAACCCCGTTCGGGGCACCGGGGAGCTGTTTTTT.

The CDR3 DNA reads TGTGCCAGCAGCCAACGGGACGGGGGAGGTCAGCCCCAGCATTTT. Its protein product is CASSQRDGGGQPQHF. The V gene is TRBV9, the J gene TRBJ1-5; possible D gene TRBD1, 5 bases. Deletions cut 4 bases from V and 6 bases from J, with 17 bases between. Germline values: CDR1 SGDLS, CDR2 YYNGEE. The CDR3 is 15 amino acids.